Shown below are 19 T cell receptor beta chains from a single sample sequenced in a study of regulatory T cells in long-lasting Graves disease. The sample's time point: newly diagnosed GD, antithyroid drugs for less than 3 months. The TCR library was made from RNA that had been extracted from PBMCs in TRIzol. Researchers made TCR beta libraries by using iRepertoire HTBI primers and running Arm-PCR on CDR3 regions. TCRdb ran MiXCR on the multiplex PCR reads and lists one entry per CDR3 protein. The sample records about 460,000 distinct CDR3 sequences, 14% being singletons. The same sample was also used in a study of T cells in Graves' hyperthyroidism and ophthalmopathy.

This sample comprised peripheral blood mononuclear cells (PBMCs), obtained at new diagnosis, from a patient treated with antithyroid drugs. These receptors all come from a woman aged 45-65 years with Graves disease.

This clonotype was seen at least ten times. Here the CDR3 DNA reads TGCGCCAGCAGCCGCGGGACCCTAAACGTGAACACTGAAGCTTTCTTT. This gives the protein CASSRGTLNVNTEAFF. The chain combines TRBV5-1 with TRBJ1-1; TRBD1 might be the D (5 bases). Deletions cut 4 bases from V and 0 bases from J, with 16 bases between. Germline CDR1 is SGHRS and CDR2 is YFSETQ. The CDR3 totals 16 residues.

This clonotype has a count of ten or more. V gene TRBV5-1 combines with J gene TRBJ1-2, with D perhaps matching TRBD1 (6 bases). Trimming cost V 1 base and J 8 bases, with 18 bases left between them. The CDR3 runs 15 residues. The germline gives CDR1 SGHRS, CDR2 YFSETQ. CDR3 nucleotide sequence: TGCGCCAGCAGCTTGACCGGGACACCCGAGGGGGGCTACACCTTC. It encodes CASSLTGTPEGGYTF.

This clonotype was counted at least ten times. The CDR3 nucleotides read TGTGCCAGCAGTGTCGGACTAGCGGCTCTTAATGAGCAGTTCTTC. Protein product: CASSVGLAALNEQFF. This rearrangement joins TRBV28 to TRBJ2-1; 10 bases match TRBD2. CDR1 and CDR2 from the germline V gene are MDHEN and SYDVKM. V gave up 5 bases and J gave up 7 bases; unmatched junction bases: 8. The CDR3 spans 15 residues.

This clonotype was observed many times. The rearrangement links TRBV7-3 to TRBJ1-1; D is ambiguous. The CDR3 has 15 residues. In germline, CDR1 is SGHTA, CDR2 FQGTGA. Trimming shortened V by 5 bases and J by 1 base, and 14 bases separated the two germline ends. The CDR3 protein is CASSIAGLANTEAFF. The CDR3 region has the DNA TGTGCCAGCAGCATCGCCGGCCTCGCGAACACTGAAGCTTTCTTT.

CDR3 amino acids: CASSRTGSSYNSPLHF. For the CDR3, the DNA is TGTGCCAGCAGCAGGACGGGGAGCTCCTATAATTCACCCCTCCACTTT. The chain links TRBV3-1 to TRBJ1-6; D not certain. The CDR3 length is 16 residues. Germline values: CDR1 LGHDT, CDR2 YNNKEL (reference sequence). V lost 5 bases, J lost 0 bases, and 11 bases lay in between. The variable domain in full, with the rest retrieved from reference TRBV3-1 and TRBJ1-6, is DTAVSQTPKYLVTQMGNDKSIKCEQNLGHDTMYWYKQDSKKFLKIMFSYNNKELIINETVPNRFSPKSPDKAHLNLHINSLELGDSAVYFCASSRTGSSYNSPLHFGNGTRLTVT.

In this sample, this clonotype turned up a few times. The chain couples TRBV12-3 or TRBV12-4 to TRBJ2-7; D is possibly TRBD2 (6 bases). Trimming removed 4 bases at V and 5 bases at J, with 12 bases between. The CDR3 totals 13 residues. The CDR3 bases are TGTGCCAGCAGTTCCCTAGCGAATGACGAGCAGTACTTC. Protein product: CASSSLANDEQYF.

This clonotype was seen repeatedly, ten times or more. The chain is built from TRBV10-3 and TRBJ2-1, with 9 positions matching TRBD2. Germline-derived CDR1 and CDR2 are ENHRY and SYGVKD. With 5 bases clipped from V and 6 bases from J, the junction kept 8 bases outside the gene matches. This CDR3 has 15 amino acids. The CDR3 reads CAISRLAGLGNEQFF. The CDR3 DNA follows: TGTGCCATCAGTCGCCTAGCGGGACTGGGCAATGAGCAGTTCTTC.

This clonotype has at least ten counts. V gene TRBV11-1 combines with J gene TRBJ2-5; weak D call: TRBD1 (6 bases). Germline-derived CDR1 and CDR2 are SGHAT and FQDESV (reference sequence). CDR3 length equals 14 residues. The ends were cut back, 5 bases at V and 3 bases at J, with 13 bases in the middle. CDR3 coding DNA: TGTGCCAGCAGCCCCCGGACAGAGGAAGAGACCCAGTACTTC. It yields the protein CASSPRTEEETQYF.

This clonotype was counted between two and nine times. The chain recombines TRBV30 with TRBJ1-5, with D uncertain. Trimming removed 0 bases at V and 1 base at J, with 7 bases between. The CDR3 totals 14 residues. Germline V gene sequence: CDR1 GTSNPN, CDR2 SVGIG (reference sequence). CDR3 residues: CAWSVLGSNQPQHF. The CDR3 bases are TGTGCCTGGAGTGTACTTGGCAGCAATCAGCCCCAGCATTTT.

This clonotype was seen ten or more times. One junction end does not reproduce the germline sequence, and a read error may be involved. This chain connects TRBV10-3 to TRBJ2-5; D is uncertain. In germline, CDR1 is ENHRY, CDR2 SYGVKD. The CDR3 covers 14 residues. This CDR3 is CAISDPAGQGTQYF. The CDR3 nucleotides are TGTGCCATCAGTGACCCCGCCGGCCAAGGGACCCAGTACTTC.

This chain uses TRBV5-1 with TRBJ2-7; 9 bases line up with TRBD1. Germline V CDR1 and CDR2: SGHRS, YFSETQ. V lost 2 bases and J lost 4; bases outside the gene matches: 7. The CDR3 is 15 amino acids. The CDR3 DNA is TGCGCCAGCAGCTTCGGGGACAGGGTGAAATACGAGCAGTACTTC. It specifies CASSFGDRVKYEQYF. The complete variable domain, with remaining parts taken from reference TRBV5-1 and TRBJ2-7, reads KAGVTQTPRYLIKTRGQQVTLSCSPISGHRSVSWYQQTPGQGLQFLFEYFSETQRNKGNFPGRFSGRQFSNSRSEMNVSTLELGDSALYLCASSFGDRVKYEQYFGPGTRLTVT.

The rearrangement links TRBV6-5 to TRBJ2-5, with 10 bases matching TRBD1. The CDR3 is 16 amino acids. CDR1 is MNHEY, CDR2 SVGAGI, per germline. The V segment lost 0 bases and the J segment 2 bases; nucleotides outside the gene matches: 3. CDR3 DNA: TGTGCCAGCAGTTACTCGGGACAGGGGTTACAAGAGACCCAGTACTTC. Its protein product is CASSYSGQGLQETQYF.

This clonotype has only a few counts. The chain has TRBV29-1 and TRBJ1-2, with 8 bases matching TRBD1. The trim removed 5 bases at V and 2 bases at J, leaving 1 base unmatched. The CDR3 sequence is 12 residues long. The germline CDR1 and CDR2 sequences are SQVTM and ANQGSEA. This CDR3 reads CSVTGGNYGYTF. The CDR3 DNA sequence: TGCAGCGTTACAGGGGGAAACTATGGCTACACCTTC. The full variable domain, with the rest looked up from reference TRBV29-1 and TRBJ1-2, is SAVISQKPSRDICQRGTSLTIQCQVDSQVTMMFWYRQQPGQSLTLIATANQGSEATYESGFVIDKFPISRPNLTFSTLTVSNMSPEDSSIYLCSVTGGNYGYTFGSGTRLTVV.

A remark on this clonotype: A read error may explain this, as a much larger clone is one base away. The rearrangement uses TRBV30 and TRBJ1-4, with D hard to call. CDR3 length: 16 residues. V was trimmed by 5 bases and J by 5 bases, leaving 21 bases between them. CDR1 is GTSNPN, CDR2 SVGIG, per germline (reference sequence). The CDR3 DNA is TGTGCCTGGGGCGTTGGCCGAACAGCCTTAAATGAAAAACTGTTTTTT. Protein product: CAWGVGRTALNEKLFF.

CDR3 protein: CASSASGTSGIFGKNIQYF. The CDR3 DNA follows: TGTGCCAGCAGCGCCTCCGGGACTAGCGGGATATTCGGCAAAAACATTCAGTACTTC. V and J are TRBV11-3 and TRBJ2-4, with 13 bases aligning to TRBD2. This CDR3 spans 19 amino acids. Trimming at V came to 5 bases and at J to 3 bases, leaving 13 bases not matched to a gene. Germline values: CDR1 SGHNT, CDR2 YENEEA.

This clonotype has just a few counts. CDR3 DNA sequence: TGTGCCAGCAGCACCCGACGGAACCAGGATGAAAAACTGTTTTTT. Translation gives CASSTRRNQDEKLFF. V usage is TRBV28 and J usage is TRBJ1-4, with D unclear. Germline V gene sequence: CDR1 MDHEN, CDR2 SYDVKM. Trimming pared 6 bases from V and 6 bases from J, leaving 17 bases between. The CDR3 contains 15 residues. Drawing the rest from reference TRBV28 and TRBJ1-4, the complete variable domain is DVKVTQSSRYLVKRTGEKVFLECVQDMDHENMFWYRQDPGLGLRLIYFSYDVKMKEKGDIPEGYSVSREKKERFSLILESASTNQTSMYLCASSTRRNQDEKLFFGSGTQLSVL.

This clonotype was observed at least ten times. This rearrangement joins TRBV18 to TRBJ1-5, with D perhaps TRBD1 (6 bases). Germline V gene data show CDR1 as KGHSH and CDR2 as LQKENI. V was pared by 0 bases and J by 6 bases, with 12 bases between. The length of the CDR3 is 15 residues. CDR3 protein: CASSPPTGQGQPQHF. CDR3 coding DNA: TGTGCCAGCTCACCACCGACAGGTCAGGGTCAGCCCCAGCATTTT.

Remarks on this clonotype: Just one base apart from a much larger clone, this may be a read error. No conserved phenylalanine or tryptophan ends this CDR3, so it is likely a read error. This sequence joins TRBV29-1 and TRBJ2-1; 14 bases line up with TRBD2. The CDR3 runs 16 residues. Germline-derived CDR1 and CDR2 are SQVTM and ANQGSEA. The junction had 10 bases not matched to a gene; V was cut back by 6 bases and J by 6 bases. This CDR3 reads CSVSPWTSGRFNEQFL. The CDR3 DNA reads as TGCAGCGTATCGCCTTGGACTAGCGGGAGGTTCAATGAGCAGTTCCTC.

This clonotype was found a few times. The chain couples TRBV15 to TRBJ2-7; D is unresolved. Trimming pared 9 bases from V and 3 bases from J, leaving 12 bases between. This CDR3 has 12 amino acids. Per the germline V gene, CDR1 is LNHNV and CDR2 is YYDKDF (reference sequence). CDR3 amino acids: CATVGFYYEQYF. CDR3 in DNA: TGTGCCACAGTAGGATTCTACTACGAGCAGTACTTC.